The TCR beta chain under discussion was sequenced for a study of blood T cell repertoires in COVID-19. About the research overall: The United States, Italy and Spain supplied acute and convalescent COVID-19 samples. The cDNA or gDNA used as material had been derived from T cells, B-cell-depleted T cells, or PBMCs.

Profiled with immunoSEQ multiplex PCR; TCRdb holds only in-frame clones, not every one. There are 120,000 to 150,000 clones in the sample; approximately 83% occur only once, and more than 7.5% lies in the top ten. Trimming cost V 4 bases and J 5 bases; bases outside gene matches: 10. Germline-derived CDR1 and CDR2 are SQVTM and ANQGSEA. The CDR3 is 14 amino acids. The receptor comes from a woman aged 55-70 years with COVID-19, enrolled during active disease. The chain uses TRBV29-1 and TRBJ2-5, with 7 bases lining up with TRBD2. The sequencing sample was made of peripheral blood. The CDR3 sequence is CSVASGDARETQYF. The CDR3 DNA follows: TGCAGCGTTGCCAGCGGGGACGCCAGGGAGACCCAGTACTTC.